These 29 T cell receptor beta chains originate from one sample sequenced in a study of tumor and adjacent non-tumor tissue in lung cancer. The library came from three nested PCR rounds adapted from ARM-PCR protocols. TCRdb passed the multiplex PCR reads through MiXCR, listing each CDR3 protein once. The sample has tens of thousands of distinct CDR3 sequences; around 65% are singletons. No cell sorting was done before RNA was extracted from the tissue. Sequenced sample: lung tumor tissue. The source of these receptors is a woman aged 70-85 years with non-small cell lung cancer.

This clonotype has at least ten counts. The chain links TRBV24-1 to TRBJ2-2, with 8 bases aligning to TRBD2. The CDR3 runs to 17 residues. The germline V gene encodes CDR1 KGHDR and CDR2 SFDVKD. V trimming: 2 bases; J trimming: 1 base; junction bases outside the gene matches: 5. DNA of the CDR3: TGTGCCACCAGTGATTCCACTAGCGGAGTGAACACCGGGGAGCTGTTTTTT. It translates to CATSDSTSGVNTGELFF.

Of note for this clonotype: At one end the junction does not follow the germline gene, possibly because of a read error. The chain carries TRBV19 and TRBJ1-5; 10 bases agree with TRBD1. The CDR3 spans 17 residues. The germline CDR1 and CDR2 sequences are LNHDA and SQIVND (reference sequence). CDR3 in DNA: TGTTCCAGTATAGAGCTTCCGACAGGGGGCCGTAATCAGCCCCAGCATTTT. It is translated as CSSIELPTGGRNQPQHF.

The CDR3 sequence is CATIAGHVNEQFF. The CDR3 DNA reads TGTGCTACGATAGCGGGACATGTCAATGAGCAGTTCTTC. V is TRBV6-6 and J is TRBJ2-1, with 8 bases identical to TRBD2. This CDR3 has 13 amino acids. Germline CDR1 MNHNY, CDR2 SVGAGI (reference sequence).

As for this clonotype: No conserved phenylalanine or tryptophan ends this CDR3, so it is likely a read error. The limits of the CDR3 on the DNA are not certain, so only TCRdb's listed CDR3 is given. The chain employs TRBV12-3 or TRBV12-4 and TRBJ2-1; whether TRBD1, the table's D call, matches the DNA was not checked. The CDR3 is 12 residues long, counting both termini. CDR3 amino acids: CASSRGQSERFS.

Regarding this clonotype: A read error may account for a junction end that differs from germline. This chain joins TRBV20-1 and TRBJ1-4, with D possibly TRBD1 on 5 matching bases. This CDR3 is 14 amino acids long. Germline lookup yields CDR1 DFQATT and CDR2 SNEGSKA (reference sequence). The CDR3 DNA reads as TGCTGTGCTAGGATGGGGGGGAGGAGTGAAAAACTGCTTTTT. Translated: CCARMGGRSEKLLF.

In regard to this clonotype: A much larger clone lies one base from this, so it may be a read error. The chain is built from TRBV5-1 and TRBJ2-1; tentative D call: TRBD2 (5 bases). Germline CDR1 reads SGHRS; CDR2 reads YFSETQ. The CDR3 is 15 residues long. V lost 4 bases and J lost 8, with 19 bases in between. CDR3 sequence: CASSLDSVTDYEQFF. CDR3 in DNA: TGCGCCAGCAGCCTGGACTCCGTGACCGACTATGAGCAGTTCTTC.

This clonotype was detected a few times. Its ends do not fully match the called genes, so a read error is possible. The rearrangement joins TRBV20-1 to TRBJ2-1; D uncertain. The CDR3 sequence is 11 residues long. The germline CDR1 and CDR2 sequences are DFQATT and SNEGSKA (reference sequence). The CDR3 sequence is CSAKRSAERFF. For the CDR3, the DNA is TGCAGTGCTAAGCGAAGTGCTGAGCGGTTCTTC.

Comments on this clonotype: Being one base from a much bigger clone, this may be a read error. This chain links TRBV28 with TRBJ1-5; unclear D gene. Germline V gene data show CDR1 as MDHEN and CDR2 as SYDVKM. This CDR3 region has 13 residues. V was trimmed by 6 bases and J by 4 bases, leaving 10 bases between them. The CDR3 here is CASSPNRNQPQHF. The CDR3 nucleotides read TGTGCCAGCAGCCCGAATAGAAATCAGCCCCAGCATTTT.

In the case of this clonotype: The junction shows a germline mismatch at one end, possibly a read error. The chain has TRBV4-1 and TRBJ1-2; no definite D call. Germline V lookup: CDR1 MGHRA, CDR2 YSYEKL. CDR3 size: 17 residues. The CDR3 nucleotides are TGCGCCAGCAGCCAAGGTGCCGCATTATTGAAGTACTACGGCTACACCTTC. This gives the protein CASSQGAALLKYYGYTF.

Worth noting for this clonotype: This may stem from a read error, because a much larger clone lies one nucleotide away. The chain employs TRBV19 and TRBJ1-1; 11 nucleotides match TRBD1. The CDR3 is 15 amino acids. The germline V gene has CDR1 LNHDA and CDR2 SQIVND (reference sequence). For the CDR3, the DNA is TGTGTCAGTAGTCTTCCGGGACAGGGGGACACTGAAGCTTTCTTT. Protein: CVSSLPGQGDTEAFF. Full variable domain (remainder filled in from reference TRBV19 and TRBJ1-1): DGGITQSPKYLFRKEGQNVTLSCEQNLNHDAMYWYRQDPGQGLRLIYYSQIVNDFQKGDIAEGYSVSREKKESFPLTVTSAQKNPTAFYLCVSSLPGQGDTEAFFGQGTRLTVV.

About this clonotype itself: One end of the junction does not line up with germline, which may come from a read error. This chain uses TRBV20-1 with TRBJ2-5, with D possibly being TRBD1 (6 bases). Germline lookup yields CDR1 DFQATT and CDR2 SNEGSKA (reference sequence). The CDR3 extends over 13 amino acids. The CDR3 sequence: CSVEWQGQETQYF. CDR3 DNA: TGCAGTGTTGAGTGGCAGGGGCAAGAGACCCAGTATTTC.

A word on this clonotype: A read error may produce the germline difference seen at one junction end. V gene TRBV12-3 or TRBV12-4 combines with J gene TRBJ1-5; 9 nucleotides agree with TRBD1. This CDR3 spans 15 amino acids. The CDR3 region has the DNA TGTACCAGCAGAAGGACAGGGGACGACCATCAGCCCCAGCATTTT. Translated, it gives CTSRRTGDDHQPQHF.

A note on this clonotype: A much larger clone differs by one base, so this may be a read error. J is TRBJ2-2 and V is TRBV6-1; 9 positions agree with TRBD1. Germline values: CDR1 MNHNS, CDR2 SASEGT. The CDR3 totals 14 residues. The DNA of the CDR3 is TGTGTCAGCGAGGACAGGGGTATTCGAGGGGAGCTGTTTTTT. Translation gives CVSEDRGIRGELFF.

In this sample, this clonotype is large. J is TRBJ2-3 and V is TRBV5-6; D is unresolved. With 4 bases removed from V and 0 bases from J, the gap between germline ends came to 15 bases. This CDR3 spans 16 amino acids. Germline loops: CDR1 SGHDT, CDR2 YYEEEE. The CDR3 nucleotides read TGTGCCAGCAGCCCGACGGACGGACCGAGCACAGATACGCAGTATTTT. Translated, it gives CASSPTDGPSTDTQYF.

About this clonotype itself: Lacking the conserved final phenylalanine or tryptophan, this CDR3 likely reflects a read error. No DNA is shown, since the ends of the CDR3 on it are uncertain; the CDR3 is the one TCRdb lists. The chain couples TRBV11-2 to TRBJ1-1. The CDR3 contains 14 residues when both ends are counted. Germline values: CDR1 SGHAT, CDR2 FQNNGV. The CDR3 spells CASSLDVRATESFS.

J is TRBJ1-3 and V is TRBV11-2; D gene uncertain. The germline gives CDR1 SGHAT, CDR2 FQNNGV. The CDR3 runs to 13 residues. V lost 5 bases and J 7 bases, leaving 12 bases between the germline ends. The CDR3 region is CASSRASGNTIYF. The DNA for the CDR3 is TGTGCCAGCAGCCGAGCGTCCGGGAACACCATATATTTT.

This clonotype was counted a few times. This clone may be a read error of a much larger clone one base away. The V and J genes are TRBV12-3 or TRBV12-4 and TRBJ2-7; unclear D gene. V was shortened by 1 base and J by 1 base, with 5 bases between the two germline ends. CDR3 length equals 13 residues. CDR3 region: CASSLGQSYEQYF. CDR3 bases: TGTGCCAGCAGTTTAGGACAATCCTACGAGCAGTACTTC.

On this clonotype itself: This clone may be a read error of a much larger clone one base away. The DNA for the CDR3 is TGCGCCTGCAGCTTGGGGTCCAGCCCCTACAATGAGCAGTTCTTC. It yields the protein CACSLGSSPYNEQFF. The chain is built from TRBV5-1 and TRBJ2-1; D is unclear. The CDR3 loop spans 15 amino acids. CDR1 is SGHRS, CDR2 YFSETQ, per germline.

This clonotype was counted only a few times. In nucleotides, the CDR3 is TGTGCCAGCAGCTTAGATTTGGCGGCCGACGAGCAGTACTTC. Protein sequence: CASSLDLAADEQYF. The chain links TRBV11-2 to TRBJ2-7; no firm D call. The CDR3 runs 14 residues. Germline V gives CDR1 SGHAT, CDR2 FQNNGV. V was pared by 0 bases and J by 5 bases, with 11 bases between.

As concerns this clonotype: A read error may account for a junction end that differs from germline. The J gene is TRBJ1-1, the V gene TRBV28; D is ambiguous. Germline V gene data show CDR1 as MDHEN and CDR2 as SYDVKM. The CDR3 sequence is 14 residues long. The CDR3 DNA reads as TGTACCAGCAGTAAAGGATGCGGGAACACTGAAGCTTTCTTT. Amino acids: CTSSKGCGNTEAFF.

V and J are TRBV19 and TRBJ1-2; a possible D gene is TRBD1 (5 bases). CDR1 and CDR2 (germline): LNHDA, SQIVND (reference sequence). V dropped 8 bases and J dropped 0 bases, with 19 bases sitting between them. The CDR3 has 16 residues. CDR3 DNA sequence: TGTGCCAGTCGCCGAGGGGACCAGGAGACTAACTATGGCTACACCTTC. It encodes CASRRGDQETNYGYTF.

Regarding this clonotype: A read error is possible here, since a much larger clone lies one base away. The J gene is TRBJ2-7, the V gene TRBV28; D might be TRBD1 (6 bases). The germline V and J ends were trimmed by 7 bases and 3 bases, with 19 bases remaining between them. The germline CDR1 and CDR2 sequences are MDHEN and SYDVKM. The CDR3 totals 15 residues. CDR3 protein: CASTPTGSIRYEQYF. The CDR3 DNA follows: TGTGCCAGCACTCCAACAGGGAGTATACGCTACGAGCAGTACTTC.

This clonotype was counted many times. The rearrangement links TRBV6-6 to TRBJ2-7; 9 nucleotides agree with TRBD1. The CDR3 totals 18 residues. Germline V gene sequence: CDR1 MNHNY, CDR2 SVGAGI (reference sequence). After removal of 0 bases from V and 6 bases from J, the junction contained 15 bases not matched to a gene. CDR3 sequence (DNA): TGTGCCAGCAGTTACTCAACCGGGACAGGGATCGGTGTTGGCGAGCAGTACTTC. Translation gives CASSYSTGTGIGVGEQYF.

To note about this clonotype: As the CDR3 is not closed by the conserved phenylalanine or tryptophan, this likely results from a read error. This chain connects TRBV20-1 to TRBJ2-2; D gene uncertain. The length of the CDR3 is 13 residues. CDR1 is DFQATT, CDR2 SNEGSKA, per germline (reference sequence). This CDR3 is CCARRQNTGELFY. CDR3 DNA: TGCTGTGCTAGGCGGCAGAACACCGGGGAGCTGTTTTAT.

As concerns this clonotype: It is likely a read error, because the conserved phenylalanine at the end of the CDR3 is missing. The chain is built from TRBV5-4 and TRBJ1-2, with D tentatively TRBD1 (5 bases). This CDR3 comprises 14 residues. Germline assignment: CDR1 SGHNT and CDR2 YYREEE (reference sequence). V lost 3 bases and J 7 bases, leaving 16 bases between the germline ends. In DNA, the CDR3 is TGTGCCAGCAGCTCGCGGGGGGAACCGAGTGGCTACACCCTA. Residues: CASSSRGEPSGYTL.

As for this clonotype: The junction departs from germline at one end; a sequencing error may be responsible. The chain uses TRBV6-5 and TRBJ1-4, with unresolved D. CDR1 is MNHEY and CDR2 is SVGAGI in the germline V gene. The CDR3 runs 14 residues. DNA for the CDR3: TGTGCCAGCTGTTATTCCCGGCGGGATGAAAAACTGTTTTTT. Its translation is CASCYSRRDEKLFF.

This clonotype was counted only a few times. One base away lies a much larger clone, so this may be a sequencing read error. The rearrangement uses TRBV12-5 and TRBJ1-2; D possibly corresponds to TRBD1 (5 bases). Trimming stripped 5 bases from V and 5 bases from J, with 9 bases between. Germline V gene lookup returns CDR1 LGHNT and CDR2 FRNRAP. The CDR3 covers 12 residues. Written as DNA, the CDR3 is TGTGCTAGTGGTCTTCAGGGTTATGGCTACACCTTC. This codes for CASGLQGYGYTF.

On this clonotype: It may be a read error: a sequence one base away is much more abundant. The chain carries TRBV6-5 and TRBJ2-1; no firm D call. The germline V gene has CDR1 MNHEY and CDR2 SVGAGI. CDR3 length equals 16 residues. The CDR3 reads CASQRSPSSESNGQFF. CDR3 sequence (DNA): TGTGCCAGCCAACGATCCCCGAGCAGCGAATCCAATGGGCAGTTCTTC.

This clonotype was seen just once. Mismatch with germline at one junction end may stem from a read error. CDR3 amino acids: CASSYSLREGEETQYF. CDR3 bases: TGTGCAAGCAGTTACTCTCTTAGGGAGGGGGAAGAGACCCAGTACTTC. The chain is built from TRBV6-5 and TRBJ2-5, with D perhaps matching TRBD2 (7 bases). This CDR3 contains 16 residues. Germline V gene lookup returns CDR1 MNHEY and CDR2 SVGAGI.